The 30 T cell receptor beta chains given below trace back to one sample, sequenced in a study of blood T cell repertoires in COVID-19. The data were produced by immunoSEQ multiplex PCR, yet TCRdb's version contains in-frame clones alone and is incomplete. The data contain some 200,000 clones, approximately 84% of them singletons. What was sequenced was peripheral blood. These TCRs come from a human donor with acute or convalescent COVID-19. The donor label of this sample is uncertain.

This clone has only one observation. The chain links TRBV19 to TRBJ2-7, with TRBD2 matching 7 bases. This CDR3 has 13 amino acids. Losses at the gene ends were 0 bases for V and 6 bases for J; bases not matched to a gene: 2. Looked up from germline, CDR1 is LNHDA and CDR2 is SQIVND (reference sequence). CDR3 sequence reads: CASSIDSSGEQYF. CDR3 coding DNA: TGTGCCAGTAGTATAGATTCTAGCGGCGAGCAGTACTTC.

V and J are TRBV25-1 and TRBJ1-6; no definite D call. Deletions cut 4 bases from V and 7 bases from J, with 5 bases between. This CDR3 is built from 12 residues. Per germline, CDR1 MGHDK and CDR2 SYGVNS. Here the CDR3 reads CASSGRNSPLHF. The CDR3 coding sequence is TGTGCCAGCAGTGGCAGGAATTCACCCCTCCACTTT.

V usage is TRBV19 and J usage is TRBJ2-7, with a weak D call TRBD2 (6 bases). Germline-derived CDR1 and CDR2 are LNHDA and SQIVND (reference sequence). V was shortened by 8 bases and J by 6 bases, with 20 bases between the two germline ends. The CDR3 loop spans 14 amino acids. CDR3: CASSAGSRVSEQYF. CDR3 DNA sequence: TGTGCCAGTTCAGCCGGGAGCAGGGTCAGCGAGCAGTACTTC.

The chain couples TRBV7-2 to TRBJ2-1; the D is unclear. V lost 0 bases and J lost 0, with 12 bases in between. Looked up from germline, CDR1 is SGHTA and CDR2 is FQGNSA. The CDR3 runs 17 residues. The CDR3 nucleotides read TGTGCCAGCAGCTTAGCGTCGACTGTGAGCTCCTACAATGAGCAGTTCTTC. Translated: CASSLASTVSSYNEQFF.

V is TRBV11-3 and J is TRBJ1-6; tentatively, D is TRBD1 (5 bases). This CDR3 contains 15 residues. Looked up from germline, CDR1 is SGHNT and CDR2 is YENEEA. Trimming shortened V by 3 bases and J by 7 bases, and 13 bases separated the two germline ends. CDR3 DNA: TGTGCCAGCAGCTTGGGGGGGACGGCGAATTCACCCCTCCACTTT. This encodes CASSLGGTANSPLHF.

This clone was counted a single time. This chain uses TRBV5-1 with TRBJ2-1; 7 nucleotides agree with TRBD2. V lost 2 bases and J lost 1; bases outside the gene matches: 9. CDR3 length: 17 residues. Germline V lookup: CDR1 SGHRS, CDR2 YFSETQ. This CDR3 reads CASSFGGGYGSYNEQFF. CDR3 nucleotide sequence: TGCGCCAGCAGCTTTGGCGGGGGATACGGGTCCTACAATGAGCAGTTCTTC.

The chain joins TRBV18 to TRBJ1-4; D is possibly TRBD1 (6 bases). V lost 3 bases and J lost 3, with 20 bases in between. The CDR3 contains 18 residues. The germline V gene has CDR1 KGHSH and CDR2 LQKENI. The CDR3 nucleotides read TGTGCCAGCTCACCCTTTACAGGGCTTACAGCCCCTAATGAAAAACTGTTTTTT. Its translation: CASSPFTGLTAPNEKLFF.

The chain uses TRBV20-1 and TRBJ2-7; possibly TRBD1 for D (6 bases). Germline-derived CDR1 and CDR2 are DFQATT and SNEGSKA (reference sequence). V was clipped by 0 bases and J by 9 bases, with 9 bases between them. The CDR3 runs to 11 residues. The DNA for the CDR3 is TGCAGTGCTAGAGATAGCAGGGGGCAGTACTTC. This translates into CSARDSRGQYF.

This clone appeared a single time. The chain carries TRBV7-2 and TRBJ2-7, with a possible D match to TRBD1 (6 bases). The length of the CDR3 is 12 residues. Germline V gene sequence: CDR1 SGHTA, CDR2 FQGNSA. Deletions cut 5 bases from V and 6 bases from J, with 11 bases between. CDR3 sequence reads: CASSEQGSEQYF. The DNA for the CDR3 is TGTGCCAGCAGCGAACAGGGTTCCGAGCAGTACTTC.

The CDR3 reads CASSLEGTGGIDTQYF. The CDR3 coding sequence is TGCGCCAGCAGCTTGGAGGGGACAGGGGGTATTGATACGCAGTATTTT. The J gene is TRBJ2-3, the V gene TRBV5-1; 11 nucleotides align to TRBD1. The V gene end was trimmed by 0 bases and the J gene end by 6 bases; junction bases not matched to a gene: 6. This CDR3 has 16 residues. Germline V gives CDR1 SGHRS, CDR2 YFSETQ.

The chain combines TRBV11-2 with TRBJ2-7; tentatively, D is TRBD1 (5 bases). The germline V gene encodes CDR1 SGHAT and CDR2 FQNNGV. The CDR3 is made up of 13 amino acids. V lost 0 bases to trimming and J lost 3 bases, with 6 bases between them. The DNA for the CDR3 is TGTGCCAGCAGCTTAGACAGGGTCTACGAGCAGTACTTC. Encoded protein: CASSLDRVYEQYF.

CDR3: CASSPPGQPMNTEAFF. The CDR3 nucleotides read TGTGCCAGTAGTCCCCCTGGACAGCCTATGAACACTGAAGCTTTCTTT. The genes are TRBV19 and TRBJ1-1, with TRBD1 as a possible D gene (6 bases). CDR1 and CDR2 from the germline V gene are LNHDA and SQIVND (reference sequence). This CDR3 spans 16 amino acids. Trimming took off 5 bases at V and 0 bases at J, with 16 bases between the two ends. Full variable domain (missing parts from reference TRBV19 and TRBJ1-1): DGGITQSPKYLFRKEGQNVTLSCEQNLNHDAMYWYRQDPGQGLRLIYYSQIVNDFQKGDIAEGYSVSREKKESFPLTVTSAQKNPTAFYLCASSPPGQPMNTEAFFGQGTRLTVV.

The rearrangement joins TRBV6-5 to TRBJ1-2, with TRBD1 identical over 9 bases. After removal of 5 bases from V and 4 bases from J, the junction contained 8 bases not matched to a gene. The CDR3 has 15 residues. The V gene's germline CDR1 is MNHEY and CDR2 SVGAGI. This CDR3 reads CASSTMDRGLYGYTF. CDR3 sequence (DNA): TGTGCCAGCAGTACCATGGACAGGGGTCTCTATGGCTACACCTTC.

This clone has more than one count but fewer than ten. V gene TRBV7-6 combines with J gene TRBJ1-6, with 11 bases lining up with TRBD1. Germline V gene lookup returns CDR1 SGHVS and CDR2 FNYEAQ. The junction had 8 bases not matched to a gene; V was cut back by 5 bases and J by 5 bases. CDR3 size: 17 residues. The CDR3 reads CASSQGTGGTDNSPLHF. The DNA for the CDR3 is TGTGCCAGCAGCCAAGGGACAGGGGGGACCGATAATTCACCCCTCCACTTT. Using reference TRBV7-6 and TRBJ1-6 for the parts outside the CDR3, the full variable domain is GAGVSQSPRYKVTKRGQDVALRCDPISGHVSLYWYRQALGQGPEFLTYFNYEAQQDKSGLPNDRFSAERPEGSISTLTIQRTEQRDSAMYRCASSQGTGGTDNSPLHFGNGTRLTVT.

The chain joins TRBV4-1 to TRBJ1-4; D not resolved. CDR3 length equals 14 residues. Germline V gene sequence: CDR1 MGHRA, CDR2 YSYEKL. V lost 2 bases and J lost 4, with 8 bases in between. The CDR3 protein is CASSQPTVNEKLFF. The CDR3 DNA sequence: TGCGCCAGCAGCCAACCCACAGTTAATGAAAAACTGTTTTTT.

This rearrangement joins TRBV7-2 to TRBJ1-5, with D unclear. The CDR3 extends over 15 amino acids. V was clipped by 1 base and J by 7 bases, with 14 bases between them. Germline V gives CDR1 SGHTA, CDR2 FQGNSA. For the CDR3, the DNA is TGTGCCAGCAGCTTAGAACCAGGTTCGTACCAGCCCCAGCATTTT. This translates into CASSLEPGSYQPQHF. Full variable domain (remainder filled in from reference TRBV7-2 and TRBJ1-5): GAGVSQSPSNKVTEKGKDVELRCDPISGHTALYWYRQSLGQGLEFLIYFQGNSAPDKSGLPSDRFSAERTGGSVSTLTIQRTQQEDSAVYLCASSLEPGSYQPQHFGDGTRLSIL.

V usage is TRBV19 and J usage is TRBJ1-1; the match to TRBD1 covers 7 bases. In germline, CDR1 is LNHDA, CDR2 SQIVND (reference sequence). This CDR3 spans 14 amino acids. With V trimmed by 4 bases and J by 4 bases, 6 bases remained unmatched. CDR3 DNA sequence: TGTGCCAGTAGTACGCCGGGACAGTTCACTGAAGCTTTCTTT. Its translation: CASSTPGQFTEAFF.

The rearrangement links TRBV7-3 to TRBJ1-2; D is perhaps TRBD1 (5 bases). Looked up from germline, CDR1 is SGHTA and CDR2 is FQGTGA. The CDR3 contains 13 residues. The V end lost 2 bases, the J end lost 7 bases, and 11 bases lay between the germline ends. This chain's CDR3 is CASSLSWGGGYTF. In nucleotides, the CDR3 is TGTGCCAGCAGCTTATCCTGGGGCGGTGGCTACACCTTC.

J is TRBJ2-7 and V is TRBV6-5; 7 nucleotides agree with TRBD2. CDR3 length: 15 amino acids. With V trimmed by 2 bases and J by 0 bases, 4 bases remained unmatched. CDR1 and CDR2 from the germline V gene are MNHEY and SVGAGI. The CDR3 bases are TGTGCCAGCAGTTACACCGGGACTACCTCCTACGAGCAGTACTTC. It encodes CASSYTGTTSYEQYF.

CDR3 in amino acids: CASSEGKGVRGETQYF. As DNA, the CDR3 is TGTGCCAGCAGCGAAGGCAAAGGGGTAAGGGGAGAGACCCAGTACTTC. The chain is built from TRBV9 and TRBJ2-5, with a weak D call TRBD1 (5 bases). CDR3 length: 16 residues. CDR1 is SGDLS and CDR2 is YYNGEE in the germline V gene. V lost 3 bases to trimming and J lost 4 bases, with 19 bases between them.

This sequence joins TRBV7-3 and TRBJ2-3; 12 bases are shared with TRBD2. This CDR3 region has 16 residues. J was trimmed by 4 bases and V by 3 bases; bases with no gene match: 5. Germline V lookup: CDR1 SGHTA, CDR2 FQGTGA. This CDR3 is CASSLGLAGRADTQYF. CDR3 DNA sequence: TGTGCCAGCAGCTTGGGACTAGCGGGCCGGGCAGATACGCAGTATTTT.

This sequence joins TRBV19 and TRBJ2-6; D may be TRBD1 (6 bases). The CDR3 is 14 amino acids. Trimming pared 11 bases from V and 0 bases from J, leaving 11 bases between. Germline-derived CDR1 and CDR2 are LNHDA and SQIVND (reference sequence). The CDR3 loop reads CAGKDSSGANVLTF. The CDR3 coding sequence is TGTGCCGGAAAGGACAGCTCTGGGGCCAACGTCCTGACTTTC. The full variable domain, in which reference TRBV19 and TRBJ2-6 provide the parts outside the CDR3, is DGGITQSPKYLFRKEGQNVTLSCEQNLNHDAMYWYRQDPGQGLRLIYYSQIVNDFQKGDIAEGYSVSREKKESFPLTVTSAQKNPTAFYLCAGKDSSGANVLTFGAGSRLTVL.

J is TRBJ2-3 and V is TRBV6-5, with TRBD2 matching 7 bases. CDR3 size: 15 residues. Trimming took 7 bases from V and 1 from J; bases not matched to a gene: 8. Per germline, CDR1 MNHEY and CDR2 SVGAGI. Here the CDR3 reads CASMGRGSGTDTQYF. CDR3 bases: TGTGCCAGCATGGGGAGGGGATCGGGCACAGATACGCAGTATTTT.

This clone has only a few counts. Other DNA sequences of this sample code for an identical CDR3. The CDR3 nucleotides are TGCGCCAGCAGCTTGGACAGGGGTGGAAACACCATATATTTT. Encoded protein: CASSLDRGGNTIYF. The chain is built from TRBV5-1 and TRBJ1-3; 7 positions match TRBD1. The CDR3 is 14 amino acids. CDR1 is SGHRS, CDR2 YFSETQ, per germline. The J segment lost 3 bases and the V segment lost 0 bases, leaving 0 bases of the junction unmatched.

V and J are TRBV18 and TRBJ1-2, with D tentatively TRBD1 (5 bases). Germline V CDR1 and CDR2: KGHSH, LQKENI. The V end was cut by 2 bases, the J end by 6 bases, with 7 bases between. This CDR3 is 12 amino acids long. In nucleotides, the CDR3 is TGTGCCAGCTCACCAACGGGGGATGGCTACACCTTC. Amino acids: CASSPTGDGYTF.

The rearrangement links TRBV5-4 to TRBJ2-7; 11 bases agree with TRBD2. CDR1 and CDR2 (germline): SGHNT, YYREEE (reference sequence). The CDR3 is 15 residues long. V was pared by 3 bases and J by 5 bases, with 7 bases of the junction left unmatched. CDR3 DNA sequence: TGTGCCAGCAGCTCTACTAGCGGGAGCATCCACGAGCAGTACTTC. This translates into CASSSTSGSIHEQYF. Looking up the rest from reference TRBV5-4 and TRBJ2-7 gives the full variable domain: ETGVTQSPTHLIKTRGQQVTLRCSSQSGHNTVSWYQQALGQGPQFIFQYYREEENGRGNFPPRFSGLQFPNYSSELNVNALELDDSALYLCASSSTSGSIHEQYFGPGTRLTVT.

The rearrangement joins TRBV7-9 to TRBJ1-5; 9 bases map to TRBD1. The CDR3 spans 14 residues. V trimming: 0 bases; J trimming: 11 bases; junction bases outside the gene matches: 5. Germline CDR1 is SEHNR and CDR2 is FQNEAQ (reference sequence). CDR3 coding DNA: TGTGCCAGCAGCTTAGCGGGACAGGGCTTGTCCCAGCATTTT. Translating it yields CASSLAGQGLSQHF.

To note about this clone: Compared with germline, one end of the junction differs, possibly owing to a read error. The V call is TRBV19, the J call TRBJ1-5, with D possibly matching TRBD1 (6 bases). The CDR3 is 17 residues long. The germline CDR1 and CDR2 sequences are LNHDA and SQIVND (reference sequence). This CDR3 reads CASRGDINFYSNQPQHF. The CDR3 DNA is TGTGCCAGTAGAGGGGACATCAACTTTTATAGCAATCAACCCCAGCATTTT.

The rearrangement joins TRBV6-6 to TRBJ1-5; D not resolved. The CDR3 consists of 16 residues. Germline loops: CDR1 MNHNY, CDR2 SVGAGI (reference sequence). V lost 2 bases and J lost 6, with 17 bases in between. DNA of the CDR3: TGTGCCAGCAGTTACCGGGTCGAGGGATCCACTCAGCCCCAGCATTTT. Translation gives CASSYRVEGSTQPQHF.

This clone was seen only a few times. This rearrangement joins TRBV12-3 or TRBV12-4 to TRBJ2-7; D not resolved. Deletions cut 5 bases from V and 5 bases from J, with 13 bases between. The CDR3 sequence is 13 residues long. The CDR3: CASSPTYPNEQYF. CDR3 nucleotides: TGTGCCAGCAGTCCGACTTATCCTAACGAGCAGTACTTC.